These T cell receptor beta chains were read from a single sample in a study of beta chain features in type 1 diabetes. Here immunoSEQ multiplex PCR was the method, and the copy in TCRdb shows in-frame clones only, minus some. The data hold 300,000 to 350,000 clones, with approximately 14% observed a single time. The sample comprised central memory CD4+ T cells from blood. These receptors were obtained from a man between 25 and 39 years old in good health. Each CDR3 is given with its conserved first and last residue. D genes are given only for firm matches. Not all rows give a size; the values are once, few, many and, for expanded clones, a class.

clone_size d_call j_call v_call cdr3_nt cdr3_aa
few TRBD2 TRBJ2-1 TRBV19 TGTGCCAGTAGCCCGCTTTTAGCGGGAGGGTTCGAGCAGTTCTTC CASSPLLAGGFEQFF
NA NA TRBJ2-7 TRBV7-2 TGTGCCAGCAGCTCCCGGGACAAAGGCGAGCAGTACTTC CASSSRDKGEQYF
NA TRBD2 TRBJ2-1 TRBV30 TGTGCCTGGAATGGACGGGCTAGCGGGAGGGCCCGGGGTGAGCAGTTCTTC CAWNGRASGRARGEQFF
few TRBD2 TRBJ2-5 TRBV7-2 TGTGCCAGCAGCCCCGGGACTAGCGGGGGGGCAGGGACCCAGTACTTC CASSPGTSGGAGTQYF
few NA TRBJ1-2 TRBV5-1 TGCGCCAGCAGCTTGGTTCAGGCCGCGGGAGGCTACACCTTC CASSLVQAAGGYTF
few NA TRBJ2-3 TRBV7-7 TGTGCCAGCAGCTTATATGGTCCAGATACGCAGTATTTT CASSLYGPDTQYF
few NA TRBJ2-3 TRBV19 TGTGCCAGTAGTATCTCAGCGAGCACAGATACGCAGTATTTT CASSISASTDTQYF
few NA TRBJ1-1 TRBV4-2 TGTGCCAGCAGCCAAGGAGGAAGCGGGAACACTGAAGCTTTCTTT CASSQGGSGNTEAFF
many NA TRBJ1-5 TRBV2 TGTGCCAGCGATAGAGGAGGAGGACAGCCCCAGCATTTT CASDRGGGQPQHF
NA NA TRBJ1-6 TRBV6-5 TGTGCCACCGAAAGGGATCAAAATTCACCCCTCCACTTT CATERDQNSPLHF
few NA TRBJ1-4 TRBV18 TGTGCCAGCTCACCTTCGACAGCTGCAACTAATGAAAAACTGTTTTTT CASSPSTAATNEKLFF
many TRBD2 TRBJ2-5 TRBV7-2 TGTGCCAGCAGCTACTGGACTAGCGGGGGGCCCCAGTACTTC CASSYWTSGGPQYF
few NA TRBJ1-2 TRBV7-8 TGTGCCAGCAGCCCTTCAACAACCGGCGGCTATGGCTACACCTTC CASSPSTTGGYGYTF
few NA TRBJ2-2 TRBV2 TGTGCCAGCAGATACACGGGGACCGGGGAGCTGTTTTTT CASRYTGTGELFF
few NA TRBJ2-4 TRBV19 TGTGCCAGTAGTCCCGAGGGCTTCAAAAACATTCAGTACTTC CASSPEGFKNIQYF
few NA TRBJ2-1 TRBV11-3 TGTGCCAGCAGCCCGGGAAGAGCGCGGGATGAGCAGTTCTTC CASSPGRARDEQFF
NA NA TRBJ1-3 TRBV4-3 TGCGCCAGCAGCCAGAAGCTTGCGGGAAACACCATATATTTT CASSQKLAGNTIYF
few TRBD2 TRBJ2-1 TRBV4-3 TGCGCCAGCAGCCAACGCGGGAGTGGGTCCTACAATGAGCAGTTCTTC CASSQRGSGSYNEQFF
NA TRBD1 TRBJ2-7 TRBV5-1 TGCGCCAGCAGCTTGAGACAGGACAGGGGACCCTCGTGGTACTTC CASSLRQDRGPSWYF
NA NA TRBJ2-5 TRBV25-1 TGTGCCAGCGCCCGGGACAGAGTTGGGGGGGAGCAGTACTTC CASARDRVGGEQYF
few NA TRBJ2-2 TRBV7-8 TGTGCCAGCAGAGGACGGGAGTTGATCGGGGAGCTGTTTTTT CASRGRELIGELFF
NA TRBD1 TRBJ1-2 TRBV4-1 TGCGCCAGCAGCCAATCCTACAGGGGCCTAAACTATGGCTACACCTTC CASSQSYRGLNYGYTF
few NA TRBJ2-3 TRBV14 TGTGCCAGCAGCCTGAACCCACGCACAGATACGCAGTATTTT CASSLNPRTDTQYF
few NA TRBJ2-2 TRBV19 TGTGCCAGTAGGCCCCCGGACAGTATACGACCGAACACCGGGGAGCTGTTTTTT CASRPPDSIRPNTGELFF
many TRBD1 TRBJ2-2 TRBV7-2 TGTGCCAGCAGCACCCGGACAGGAGGTACCGGGGAGCTGTTTTTT CASSTRTGGTGELFF
few NA TRBJ2-3 TRBV10-3 TGTGCCATCAGTGTGGGCCCAACAAGGGGCACAGATACGCAGTATTTT CAISVGPTRGTDTQYF
NA NA TRBJ2-1 TRBV5-6 TGTGCCAGCAGCTCCCCTACCATGGGGAGCTCCTACAATGAGCAGTTCTTC CASSSPTMGSSYNEQFF
NA TRBD1 TRBJ2-7 TRBV18 TGTGCCAGCTCACCCCAACAGGGGTCCCACGAGCAGTACTTC CASSPQQGSHEQYF
NA NA TRBJ2-3 TRBV18 TGTGCCAGCTCACCATTCCTCACCACAGATACGCAGTATTTT CASSPFLTTDTQYF